This TCR beta chain is from a study of long-term antiretroviral therapy in people with HIV. CDR1 and CDR2 (germline): LGHNT, FRNRAP. V lost 3 bases to trimming and J lost 5 bases; unmatched junction nucleotides: 7. CDR3 size: 18 residues. Per individual, the PBMC samples numbered at least one pre-ART and at least two post-ART. Samples were assayed with immunoSEQ v3.0 at survey level. Sequencing was directed toward about 40,000-55,000 T-cell genomes in each sample. Assay: immunoSEQ multiplex PCR; the TCRdb copy retains only in-frame clones and omits some. The repertoire holds roughly 25,000 clones, with about 80% as singletons.

This receptor was taken from a woman in her twenties or thirties with HIV. This sample comprised unsorted PBMCs, obtained 1.1 years before starting antiretroviral therapy. The rearrangement joins TRBV12-5 to TRBJ2-1; TRBD2 matches 16 bases. As DNA, the CDR3 is TGTGCTAGTGGTTTAGGGACTAGCGGGGGGGGCGACCACAATGAGCAGTTCTTC. Protein: CASGLGTSGGGDHNEQFF.